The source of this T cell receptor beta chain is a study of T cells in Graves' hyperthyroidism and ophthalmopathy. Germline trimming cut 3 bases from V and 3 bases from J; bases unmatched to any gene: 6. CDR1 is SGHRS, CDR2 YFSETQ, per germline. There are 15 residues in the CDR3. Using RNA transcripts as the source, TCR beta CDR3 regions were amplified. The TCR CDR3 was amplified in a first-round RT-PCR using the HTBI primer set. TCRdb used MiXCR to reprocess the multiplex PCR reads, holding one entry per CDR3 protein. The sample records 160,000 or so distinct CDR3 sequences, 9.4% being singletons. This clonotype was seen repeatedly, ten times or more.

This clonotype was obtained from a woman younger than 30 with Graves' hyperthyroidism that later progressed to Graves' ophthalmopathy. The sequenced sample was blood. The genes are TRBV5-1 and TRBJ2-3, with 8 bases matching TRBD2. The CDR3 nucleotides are TGCGCCAGCAGCTACAGCGGGAGTTTGACAGATACGCAGTATTTT. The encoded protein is CASSYSGSLTDTQYF.